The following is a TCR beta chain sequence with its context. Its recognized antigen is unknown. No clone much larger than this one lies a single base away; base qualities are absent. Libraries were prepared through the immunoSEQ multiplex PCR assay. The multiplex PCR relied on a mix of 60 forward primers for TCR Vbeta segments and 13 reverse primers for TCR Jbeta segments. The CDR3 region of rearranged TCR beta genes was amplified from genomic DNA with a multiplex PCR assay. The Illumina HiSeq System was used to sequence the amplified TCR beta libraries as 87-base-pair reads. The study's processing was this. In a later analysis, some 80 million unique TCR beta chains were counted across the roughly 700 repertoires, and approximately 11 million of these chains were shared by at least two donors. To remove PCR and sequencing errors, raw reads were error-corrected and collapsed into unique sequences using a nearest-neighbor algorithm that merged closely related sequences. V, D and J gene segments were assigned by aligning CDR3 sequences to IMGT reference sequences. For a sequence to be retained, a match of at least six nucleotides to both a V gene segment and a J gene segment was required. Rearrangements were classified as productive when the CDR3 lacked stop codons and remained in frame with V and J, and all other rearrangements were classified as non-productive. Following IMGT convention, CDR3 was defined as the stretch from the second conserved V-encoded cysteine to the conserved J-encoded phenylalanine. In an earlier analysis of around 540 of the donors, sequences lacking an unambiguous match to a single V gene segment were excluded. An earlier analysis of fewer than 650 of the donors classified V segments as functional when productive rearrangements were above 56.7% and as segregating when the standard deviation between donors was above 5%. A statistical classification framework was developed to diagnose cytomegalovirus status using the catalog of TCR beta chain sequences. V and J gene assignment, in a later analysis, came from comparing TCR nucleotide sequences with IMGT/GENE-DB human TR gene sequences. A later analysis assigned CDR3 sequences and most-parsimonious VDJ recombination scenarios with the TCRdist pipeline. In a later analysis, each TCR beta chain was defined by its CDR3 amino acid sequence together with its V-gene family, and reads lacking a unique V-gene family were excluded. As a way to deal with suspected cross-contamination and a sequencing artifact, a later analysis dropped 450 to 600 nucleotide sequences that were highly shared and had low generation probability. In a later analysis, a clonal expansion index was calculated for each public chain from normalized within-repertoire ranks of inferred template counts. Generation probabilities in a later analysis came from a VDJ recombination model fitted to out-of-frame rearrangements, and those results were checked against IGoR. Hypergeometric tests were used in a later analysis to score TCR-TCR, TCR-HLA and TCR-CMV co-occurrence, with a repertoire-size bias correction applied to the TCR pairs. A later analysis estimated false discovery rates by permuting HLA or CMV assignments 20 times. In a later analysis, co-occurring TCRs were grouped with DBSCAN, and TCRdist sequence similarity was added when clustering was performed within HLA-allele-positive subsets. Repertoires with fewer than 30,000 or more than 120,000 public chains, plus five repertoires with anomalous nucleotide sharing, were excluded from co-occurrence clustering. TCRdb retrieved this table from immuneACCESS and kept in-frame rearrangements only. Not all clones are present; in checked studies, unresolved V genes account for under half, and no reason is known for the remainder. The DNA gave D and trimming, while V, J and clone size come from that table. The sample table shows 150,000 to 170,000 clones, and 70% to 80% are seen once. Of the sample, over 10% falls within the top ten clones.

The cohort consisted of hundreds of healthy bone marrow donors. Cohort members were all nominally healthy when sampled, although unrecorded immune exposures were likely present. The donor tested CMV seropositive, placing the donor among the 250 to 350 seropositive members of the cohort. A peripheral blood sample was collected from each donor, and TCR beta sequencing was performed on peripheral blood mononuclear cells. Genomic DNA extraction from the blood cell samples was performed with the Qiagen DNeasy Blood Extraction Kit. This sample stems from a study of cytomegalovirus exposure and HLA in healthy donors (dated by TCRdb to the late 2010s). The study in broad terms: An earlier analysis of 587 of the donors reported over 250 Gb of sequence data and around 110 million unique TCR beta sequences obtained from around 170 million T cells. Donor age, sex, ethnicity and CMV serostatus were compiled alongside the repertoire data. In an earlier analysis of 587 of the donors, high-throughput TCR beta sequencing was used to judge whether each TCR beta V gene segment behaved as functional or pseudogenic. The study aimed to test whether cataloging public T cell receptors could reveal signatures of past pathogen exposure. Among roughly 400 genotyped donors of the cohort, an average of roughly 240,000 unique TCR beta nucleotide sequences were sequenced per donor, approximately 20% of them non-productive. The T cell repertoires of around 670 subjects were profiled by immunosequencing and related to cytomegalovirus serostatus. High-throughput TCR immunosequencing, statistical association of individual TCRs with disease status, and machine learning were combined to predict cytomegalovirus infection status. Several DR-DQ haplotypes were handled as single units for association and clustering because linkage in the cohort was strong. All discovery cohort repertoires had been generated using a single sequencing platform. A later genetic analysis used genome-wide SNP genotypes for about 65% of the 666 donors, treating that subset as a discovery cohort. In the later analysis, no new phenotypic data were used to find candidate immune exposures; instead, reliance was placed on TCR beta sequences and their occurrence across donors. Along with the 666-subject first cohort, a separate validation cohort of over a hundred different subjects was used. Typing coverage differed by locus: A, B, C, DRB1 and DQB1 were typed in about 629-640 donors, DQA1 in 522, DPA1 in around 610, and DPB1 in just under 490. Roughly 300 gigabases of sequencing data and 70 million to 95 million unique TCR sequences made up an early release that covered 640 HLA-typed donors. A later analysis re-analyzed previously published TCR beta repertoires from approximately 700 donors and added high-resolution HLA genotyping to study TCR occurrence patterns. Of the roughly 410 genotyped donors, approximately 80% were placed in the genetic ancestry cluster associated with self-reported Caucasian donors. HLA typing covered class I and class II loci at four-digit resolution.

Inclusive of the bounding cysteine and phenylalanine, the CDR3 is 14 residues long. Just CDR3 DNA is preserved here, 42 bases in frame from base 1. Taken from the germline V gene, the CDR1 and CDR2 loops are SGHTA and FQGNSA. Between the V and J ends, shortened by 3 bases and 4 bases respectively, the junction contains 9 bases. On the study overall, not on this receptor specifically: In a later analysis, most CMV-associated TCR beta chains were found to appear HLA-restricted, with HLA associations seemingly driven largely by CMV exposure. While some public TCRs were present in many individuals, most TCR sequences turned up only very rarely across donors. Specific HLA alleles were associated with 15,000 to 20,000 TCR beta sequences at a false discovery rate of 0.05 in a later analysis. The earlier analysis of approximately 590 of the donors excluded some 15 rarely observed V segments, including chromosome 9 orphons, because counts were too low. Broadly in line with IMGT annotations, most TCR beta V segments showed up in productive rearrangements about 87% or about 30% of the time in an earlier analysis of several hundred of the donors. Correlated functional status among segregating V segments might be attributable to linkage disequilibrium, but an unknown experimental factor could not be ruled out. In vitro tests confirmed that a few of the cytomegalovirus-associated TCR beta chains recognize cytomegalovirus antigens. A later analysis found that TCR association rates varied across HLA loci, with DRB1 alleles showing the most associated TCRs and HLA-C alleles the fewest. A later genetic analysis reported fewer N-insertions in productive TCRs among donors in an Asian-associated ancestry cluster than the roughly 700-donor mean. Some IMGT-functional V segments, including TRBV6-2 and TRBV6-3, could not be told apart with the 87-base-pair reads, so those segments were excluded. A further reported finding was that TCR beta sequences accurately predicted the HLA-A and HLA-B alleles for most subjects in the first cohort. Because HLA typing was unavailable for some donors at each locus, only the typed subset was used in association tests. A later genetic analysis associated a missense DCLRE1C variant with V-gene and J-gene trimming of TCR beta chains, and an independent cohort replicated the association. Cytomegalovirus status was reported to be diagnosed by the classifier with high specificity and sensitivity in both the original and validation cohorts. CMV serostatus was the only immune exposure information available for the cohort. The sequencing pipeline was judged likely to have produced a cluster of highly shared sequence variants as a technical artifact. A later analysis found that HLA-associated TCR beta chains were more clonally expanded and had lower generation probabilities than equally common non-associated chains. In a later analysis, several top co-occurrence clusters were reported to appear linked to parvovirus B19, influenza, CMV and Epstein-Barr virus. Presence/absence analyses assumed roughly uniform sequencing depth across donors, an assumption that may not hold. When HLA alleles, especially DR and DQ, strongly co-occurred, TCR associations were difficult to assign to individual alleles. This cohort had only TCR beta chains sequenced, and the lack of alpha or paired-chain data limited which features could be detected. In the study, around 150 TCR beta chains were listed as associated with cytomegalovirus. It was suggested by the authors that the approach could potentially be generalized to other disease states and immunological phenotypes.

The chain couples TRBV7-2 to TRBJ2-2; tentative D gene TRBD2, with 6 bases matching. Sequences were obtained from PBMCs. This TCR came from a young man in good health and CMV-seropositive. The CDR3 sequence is CASSFSGGTGELFF. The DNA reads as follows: TGTGCCAGCAGCTTTTCCGGGGGCACCGGGGAGCTGTTTTTT.